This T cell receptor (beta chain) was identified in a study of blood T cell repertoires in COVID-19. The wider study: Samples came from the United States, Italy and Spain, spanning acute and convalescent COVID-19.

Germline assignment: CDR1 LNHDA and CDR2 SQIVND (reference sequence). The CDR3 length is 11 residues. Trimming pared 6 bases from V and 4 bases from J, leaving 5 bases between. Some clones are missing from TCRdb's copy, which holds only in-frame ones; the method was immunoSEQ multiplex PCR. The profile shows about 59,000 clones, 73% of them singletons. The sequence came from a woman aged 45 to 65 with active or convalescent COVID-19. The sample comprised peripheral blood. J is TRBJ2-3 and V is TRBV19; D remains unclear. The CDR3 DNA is TGTGCCAGTAGAGTAGCAGATACGCAGTATTTT. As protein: CASRVADTQYF.